The clone carrying this T cell receptor (beta chain) has just a few counts. Its antigen remains unknown. This entry is derived from a study of cytomegalovirus exposure and HLA in healthy donors. Broader study findings: A reported reduction in N-insertions relative to the roughly 670-donor mean was seen in an Asian-associated ancestry cluster in a later analysis. A few chains linked to CMV were shown in vitro to be specific for CMV antigens.

PCR involved 60 Vbeta and 13 Jbeta primers. The protocol was immunoSEQ multiplex PCR, while the TCRdb copy is restricted to in-frame clones and leaves out a portion. In the table there are 95,000 to 150,000 clones, approximately 80% of which are singletons. Germline V CDR1 and CDR2: MNHEY, SVGAGI. Trimming left V 8 bases short and J 3 bases short, with 7 bases between. The CDR3 loop spans 11 amino acids. Material: PBMCs. This receptor was taken from a man in his forties in good health and CMV-seronegative. This chain joins TRBV6-5 and TRBJ1-1; D is uncertain. CDR3 sequence (DNA): TGTGCCAGCTTCCGGGACACTGAAGCTTTCTTT. Protein product: CASFRDTEAFF.